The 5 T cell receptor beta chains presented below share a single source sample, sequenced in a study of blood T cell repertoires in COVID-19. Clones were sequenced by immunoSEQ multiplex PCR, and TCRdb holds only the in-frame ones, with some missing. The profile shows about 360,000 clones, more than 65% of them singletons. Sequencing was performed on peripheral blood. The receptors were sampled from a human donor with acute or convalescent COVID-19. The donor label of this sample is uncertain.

The CDR3 DNA reads as TGTGCCAGCAGCCAAGACAGCTATGGCTACACCTTC. Protein product: CASSQDSYGYTF. V is TRBV4-2 and J is TRBJ1-2; D gene uncertain. The CDR3 runs to 12 residues. Trimming removed 0 bases from V and 4 bases from J, with 3 bases in between. Germline V gives CDR1 LGHNA, CDR2 YNFKEQ.

The CDR3 loop is CASISDRGNQPQHF. CDR3 DNA: TGTGCCAGCATCTCGGACAGGGGCAATCAGCCCCAGCATTTT. This sequence joins TRBV2 and TRBJ1-5, with 8 bases aligning to TRBD1. The CDR3 is 14 amino acids. CDR1 is SNHLY, CDR2 FYNNEI, per germline. J was trimmed by 2 bases and V by 7 bases; bases with no gene match: 4.

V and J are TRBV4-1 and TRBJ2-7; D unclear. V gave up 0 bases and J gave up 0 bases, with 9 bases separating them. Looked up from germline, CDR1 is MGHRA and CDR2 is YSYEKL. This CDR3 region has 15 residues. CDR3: CASSQEAGHSYEQYF. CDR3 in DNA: TGCGCCAGCAGCCAAGAAGCTGGGCACTCCTACGAGCAGTACTTC.

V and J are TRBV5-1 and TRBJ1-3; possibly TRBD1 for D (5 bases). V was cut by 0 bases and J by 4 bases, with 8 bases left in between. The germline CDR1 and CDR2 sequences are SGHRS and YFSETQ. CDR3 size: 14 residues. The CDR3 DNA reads TGCGCCAGCAGCTTGGAGGGGTTCGGAAACACCATATATTTT. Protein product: CASSLEGFGNTIYF. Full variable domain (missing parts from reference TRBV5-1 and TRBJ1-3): KAGVTQTPRYLIKTRGQQVTLSCSPISGHRSVSWYQQTPGQGLQFLFEYFSETQRNKGNFPGRFSGRQFSNSRSEMNVSTLELGDSALYLCASSLEGFGNTIYFGEGSWLTVV.

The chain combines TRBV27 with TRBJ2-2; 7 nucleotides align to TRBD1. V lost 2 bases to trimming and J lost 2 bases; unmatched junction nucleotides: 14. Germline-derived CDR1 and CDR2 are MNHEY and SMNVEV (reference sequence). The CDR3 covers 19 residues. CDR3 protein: CASSLRALVGTANTGELFF. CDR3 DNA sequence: TGTGCCAGCAGTTTAAGGGCCTTGGTCGGGACAGCCAACACCGGGGAGCTGTTTTTT.